These 2 T cell receptor beta chains came from one sample sequenced in a study of cytomegalovirus exposure and HLA in healthy donors. Generated by immunoSEQ multiplex PCR, the TCRdb table keeps only in-frame clones and is missing some. In the table there are about 200,000 clones, more than 75% of which are singletons. The specimen was PBMCs. The receptors come from a young woman in good health and CMV-seronegative.

Comments on this clone: The sample contains more than one DNA sequence encoding this CDR3. The chain recombines TRBV6-5 with TRBJ1-2; 7 nucleotides match TRBD1. Germline CDR1 reads MNHEY; CDR2 reads SVGAGI. J was trimmed by 7 bases and V by 0 bases; bases with no gene match: 2. This CDR3 contains 13 residues. The CDR3 loop is CASSYSNRGGYTF. The CDR3 DNA is TGTGCCAGCAGTTACTCGAACAGGGGTGGCTACACCTTC.

The genes are TRBV7-9 and TRBJ2-1; weak D call: TRBD1 (5 bases). Germline CDR1 reads SEHNR; CDR2 reads FQNEAQ (reference sequence). This CDR3 spans 16 amino acids. Trimming removed 2 bases at V and 8 bases at J, with 19 bases between. This CDR3 is CASSLLRRGTADEQFF. The DNA of the CDR3 is TGTGCCAGCAGCTTACTTCGTAGGGGAACCGCGGATGAGCAGTTCTTC.